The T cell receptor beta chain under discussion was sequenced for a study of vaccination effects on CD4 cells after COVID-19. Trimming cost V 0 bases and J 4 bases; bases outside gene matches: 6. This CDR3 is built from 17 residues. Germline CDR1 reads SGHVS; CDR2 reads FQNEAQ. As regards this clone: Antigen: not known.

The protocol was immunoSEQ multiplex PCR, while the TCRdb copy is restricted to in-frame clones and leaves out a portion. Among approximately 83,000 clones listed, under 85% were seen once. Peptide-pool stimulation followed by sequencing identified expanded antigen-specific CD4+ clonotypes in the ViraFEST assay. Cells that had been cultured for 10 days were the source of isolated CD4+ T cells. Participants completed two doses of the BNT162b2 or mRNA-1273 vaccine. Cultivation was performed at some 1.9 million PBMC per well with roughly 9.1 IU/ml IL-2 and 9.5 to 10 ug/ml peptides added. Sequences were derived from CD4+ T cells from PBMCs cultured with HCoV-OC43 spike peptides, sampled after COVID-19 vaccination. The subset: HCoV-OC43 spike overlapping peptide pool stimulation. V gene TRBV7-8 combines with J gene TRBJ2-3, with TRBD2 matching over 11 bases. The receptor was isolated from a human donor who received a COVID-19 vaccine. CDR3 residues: CASSLAVAGGHPDTQYF. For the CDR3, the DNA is TGTGCCAGCAGCTTAGCAGTAGCGGGGGGGCACCCAGATACGCAGTATTTT.